The 27 T cell receptor beta chains presented below share a single source sample, sequenced in a study of T cell responses to AZD1222 COVID-19 vaccine. Clones were read by immunoSEQ multiplex PCR, and TCRdb kept only the in-frame ones, dropping some. This table has under 150,000 clones, 93% appearing once. The sample in question was peripheral blood, obtained on day 0 of AZD1222 vaccination. The source of these receptors is an adult in good health.

This clone was observed a single time. This chain links TRBV4-1 with TRBJ2-1; D gene uncertain. CDR3 length: 11 amino acids. The germline V gene encodes CDR1 MGHRA and CDR2 YSYEKL. V was shortened by 3 bases and J by 7 bases, with 4 bases between the two germline ends. The CDR3 here is CASSHGNEQFF. CDR3 nucleotide sequence: TGCGCCAGCAGCCACGGGAATGAGCAGTTCTTC.

The J gene is TRBJ1-5, the V gene TRBV9, with unresolved D. This CDR3 comprises 15 residues. V lost 0 bases and J 0 bases, leaving 7 bases between the germline ends. In germline, CDR1 is SGDLS, CDR2 YYNGEE. The CDR3 DNA sequence: TGTGCCAGCAGCGTAGACGCCTATAGCAATCAGCCCCAGCATTTT. This gives the protein CASSVDAYSNQPQHF.

The chain is built from TRBV29-1 and TRBJ2-2; 11 bases are a match to TRBD1. Germline values: CDR1 SQVTM, CDR2 ANQGSEA. The CDR3 has 14 residues. V lost 7 bases and J lost 4; bases outside the gene matches: 5. This chain's CDR3 is CSARTGGFTGELFF. The DNA for the CDR3 is TGCAGCGCACGGACAGGGGGCTTCACCGGGGAGCTGTTTTTT.

V and J are TRBV6-5 and TRBJ1-2, with D tentatively TRBD1 (5 bases). CDR1 is MNHEY and CDR2 is SVGAGI in the germline V gene. CDR3 size: 15 residues. Trimming removed 10 bases at V and 0 bases at J, with 18 bases between. The CDR3 bases are TGTGCCACCCCAGGGAGCCCAGTAACTAACTATGGCTACACCTTC. This sequence encodes CATPGSPVTNYGYTF.

The genes are TRBV10-3 and TRBJ2-7, with D perhaps matching TRBD1 (5 bases). Germline CDR1 is ENHRY and CDR2 is SYGVKD. Trimming cost V 3 bases and J 6 bases, with 12 bases left between them. This CDR3 region has 13 residues. This chain's CDR3 is CAISESATVEQYF. In nucleotides, the CDR3 is TGTGCCATCAGTGAATCGGCGACAGTCGAGCAGTACTTC.

This clone was detected only once. J is TRBJ2-5 and V is TRBV5-4; D might be TRBD1 (6 bases). This CDR3 is 13 amino acids long. Germline values: CDR1 SGHNT, CDR2 YYREEE (reference sequence). V was pared by 7 bases and J by 4 bases, with 14 bases between. The CDR3 loop is CASRTGLGETQYF. In DNA form, the CDR3 reads TGTGCCAGCCGAACAGGGTTGGGAGAGACCCAGTACTTC.

Details on this clone: Other DNA sequences of this sample code for an identical CDR3. This chain joins TRBV5-1 and TRBJ1-1; D perhaps matches TRBD1 (6 bases). The CDR3 covers 14 residues. V shed 0 bases and J shed 2 bases, with 8 bases lying between them. CDR1 is SGHRS and CDR2 is YFSETQ in the germline V gene. CDR3 coding DNA: TGCGCCAGCAGCTTGGGACAGGCCAACACTGAAGCTTTCTTT. As protein: CASSLGQANTEAFF.

V and J are TRBV19 and TRBJ1-1, with D maybe TRBD1 (5 bases). The CDR3 is 16 residues long. Deletions cut 0 bases from V and 1 base from J, with 12 bases between. CDR1 is LNHDA and CDR2 is SQIVND in the germline V gene (reference sequence). The CDR3 reads CASSIDPDTENTEAFF. Here the CDR3 DNA reads TGTGCCAGTAGTATAGATCCGGACACAGAGAACACTGAAGCTTTCTTT. Based on the CDR3 plus reference TRBV19 and TRBJ1-1, the full variable domain is DGGITQSPKYLFRKEGQNVTLSCEQNLNHDAMYWYRQDPGQGLRLIYYSQIVNDFQKGDIAEGYSVSREKKESFPLTVTSAQKNPTAFYLCASSIDPDTENTEAFFGQGTRLTVV.

This clone was picked up one time. The gene calls are TRBV6-1 and TRBJ1-6, with no clear D. The V end lost 2 bases, the J end lost 6 bases, and 5 bases lay between the germline ends. CDR1 is MNHNS and CDR2 is SASEGT in the germline V gene. This CDR3 comprises 13 residues. The CDR3 loop reads CASSEQTNSPLHF. The CDR3 DNA is TGTGCCAGCAGTGAACAGACTAATTCACCCCTCCACTTT.

V usage is TRBV21-1 and J usage is TRBJ2-6. TRBV21-1 is labeled a pseudogene. There are 18 residues in the CDR3. CDR3 in amino acids: CASSKAVGGLAGANVLTF. CDR3 DNA: TGTGCCAGCAGCAAAGCCGTAGGGGGGCTGGCTGGGGCCAACGTCCTGACTTTC.

The J gene is TRBJ2-2, the V gene TRBV6-1; 9 nucleotides agree with TRBD2. CDR1 and CDR2 (germline): MNHNS, SASEGT. The V and J ends lost 2 bases and 5 bases, in that order; junction bases with no gene match: 15. This CDR3 is built from 19 residues. The CDR3 DNA is TGTGCCAGCAGTGAAATGGCCTTAGGGCTAGCGGGGAGGACCGGGGAGCTGTTTTTT. Encoded protein: CASSEMALGLAGRTGELFF.

This clone was picked up one time. V and J are TRBV29-1 and TRBJ1-1; tentative D call: TRBD1 (6 bases). This CDR3 has 13 residues. Germline-derived CDR1 and CDR2 are SQVTM and ANQGSEA. Trimming removed 4 bases at V and 1 base at J, with 10 bases between. CDR3 protein: CSVAGHGNTEAFF. The DNA for the CDR3 is TGCAGCGTTGCGGGACACGGGAACACTGAAGCTTTCTTT. The full variable domain, rest sourced from reference TRBV29-1 and TRBJ1-1, is SAVISQKPSRDICQRGTSLTIQCQVDSQVTMMFWYRQQPGQSLTLIATANQGSEATYESGFVIDKFPISRPNLTFSTLTVSNMSPEDSSIYLCSVAGHGNTEAFFGQGTRLTVV.

J is TRBJ1-2 and V is TRBV18; D uncertain. Trimming pared 1 base from V and 4 bases from J, leaving 7 bases between. Germline V gene sequence: CDR1 KGHSH, CDR2 LQKENI. The CDR3 sequence is 13 residues long. CDR3 protein: CASSPLEGYGYTF. The CDR3 nucleotides read TGTGCCAGCTCACCACTTGAAGGCTATGGCTACACCTTC. Complete variable domain (other parts from reference TRBV18 and TRBJ1-2): NAGVMQNPRHLVRRRGQEARLRCSPMKGHSHVYWYRQLPEEGLKFMVYLQKENIIDESGMPKERFSAEFPKEGPSILRIQQVVRGDSAAYFCASSPLEGYGYTFGSGTRLTVV.

The CDR3 DNA reads TGTGCCACCAGCAGAGGGATCGGAACCGGGGAGCTGTTTTTT. It is translated as CATSRGIGTGELFF. V usage is TRBV15 and J usage is TRBJ2-2; no firm D call. V was clipped by 1 base and J by 5 bases, with 8 bases between them. The CDR3 has 14 residues. The V gene's germline CDR1 is LNHNV and CDR2 YYDKDF (reference sequence).

The V and J genes are TRBV7-2 and TRBJ2-1; 7 bases line up with TRBD2. J lost 5 bases, V lost 0 bases, and 4 bases had no gene match. The CDR3 contains 15 residues. Germline assignment: CDR1 SGHTA and CDR2 FQGNSA. The CDR3 DNA reads TGTGCCAGCAGCTTAGCGGGACTAACCCACAATGAGCAGTTCTTC. This encodes CASSLAGLTHNEQFF.

The rearrangement joins TRBV29-1 to TRBJ2-5; 7 bases match TRBD2. The CDR3 is 14 residues long. Germline lookup yields CDR1 SQVTM and CDR2 ANQGSEA. J lost 2 bases, V lost 3 bases, and 6 bases had no gene match. Written as DNA, the CDR3 is TGCAGCGTTGACCCTCCTAGCGGTCAAGAGACCCAGTACTTC. This codes for CSVDPPSGQETQYF.

The chain links TRBV7-8 to TRBJ1-1; D might be TRBD1 (5 bases). CDR3 size: 15 residues. The V end was cut by 2 bases, the J end by 2 bases, with 12 bases between. CDR1 and CDR2 (germline): SGHVS, FQNEAQ. CDR3 sequence reads: CASSLQTVINTEAFF. In nucleotides, the CDR3 is TGTGCCAGCAGCTTACAGACAGTGATAAACACTGAAGCTTTCTTT.

V gene TRBV19 combines with J gene TRBJ2-2, with 8 positions matching TRBD1. V gave up 9 bases and J gave up 4 bases; unmatched junction bases: 16. Germline V CDR1 and CDR2: LNHDA, SQIVND (reference sequence). The CDR3 runs to 17 residues. CDR3 sequence reads: CASRGLDRTGFTGELFF. CDR3 sequence (DNA): TGTGCCAGCCGGGGCCTGGACAGGACAGGGTTCACCGGGGAGCTGTTTTTT.

J is TRBJ1-6 and V is TRBV5-4; D is perhaps TRBD1 (6 bases). V shed 0 bases and J shed 7 bases, with 14 bases lying between them. The length of the CDR3 is 16 residues. The germline gives CDR1 SGHNT, CDR2 YYREEE (reference sequence). The CDR3 here is CASSLGGAVVNSPLHF. The CDR3 DNA sequence: TGTGCCAGCAGCTTGGGGGGGGCTGTAGTCAATTCACCCCTCCACTTT.

The chain joins TRBV7-9 to TRBJ2-7; no clear D gene. The CDR3 consists of 14 residues. Trimming stripped 8 bases from V and 5 bases from J, with 19 bases between. The germline V gene encodes CDR1 SEHNR and CDR2 FQNEAQ (reference sequence). Here the CDR3 reads CASGPFAEIHEQYF. The CDR3 DNA reads TGTGCCAGCGGGCCTTTCGCGGAGATTCACGAGCAGTACTTC. The variable domain in full, completed from reference TRBV7-9 and TRBJ2-7, reads DTGVSQNPRHKITKRGQNVTFRCDPISEHNRLYWYRQTLGQGPEFLTYFQNEAQLEKSRLLSDRFSAERPKGSFSTLEIQRTEQGDSAMYLCASGPFAEIHEQYFGPGTRLTVT.

The chain uses TRBV5-1 and TRBJ1-3; D remains unclear. Germline loops: CDR1 SGHRS, CDR2 YFSETQ. This CDR3 comprises 15 residues. The V and J ends lost 4 bases and 0 bases respectively, with 11 bases between them. This CDR3 reads CASSPDWGSGNTIYF. CDR3 sequence (DNA): TGCGCCAGCAGCCCCGATTGGGGCTCTGGAAACACCATATATTTT.

The J gene is TRBJ1-2, the V gene TRBV13; 7 bases are a match to TRBD1. CDR3 length equals 13 residues. Germline loops: CDR1 PRHDT, CDR2 FYEKMQ (reference sequence). Trimming cost V 5 bases and J 1 base; bases outside gene matches: 1. CDR3 bases: TGTGCCAGCAGCCGACAGGGTAACTATGGCTACACCTTC. This codes for CASSRQGNYGYTF.

J is TRBJ2-7 and V is TRBV9; 9 bases match TRBD2. Germline-derived CDR1 and CDR2 are SGDLS and YYNGEE. V lost 4 bases, J lost 3 bases, and 8 bases stayed unmatched. This CDR3 has 15 amino acids. CDR3 region: CASSPWGGRGYEQYF. CDR3 bases: TGTGCCAGCAGCCCTTGGGGCGGGAGGGGCTACGAGCAGTACTTC.

This chain uses TRBV6-2 or TRBV6-3 with TRBJ2-7; a weak D match, TRBD2 (6 bases). This CDR3 is 15 amino acids long. V was clipped by 3 bases and J by 3 bases, with 15 bases between them. Germline CDR1 is MNHEY and CDR2 is SVGEGT. The CDR3 region has the DNA TGTGCCAGCAGTTATAAGTTCGGGGGTGACTACGAGCAGTACTTC. This encodes CASSYKFGGDYEQYF.

J is TRBJ1-1 and V is TRBV5-4; D uncertain. CDR1 is SGHNT and CDR2 is YYREEE in the germline V gene (reference sequence). The CDR3 spans 14 residues. V dropped 3 bases and J dropped 0 bases, with 9 bases sitting between them. The CDR3, as DNA: TGTGCCAGCAGCTCGACGGGGATGAACACTGAAGCTTTCTTT. Amino acid sequence: CASSSTGMNTEAFF.

This chain joins TRBV7-6 and TRBJ1-5; D is ambiguous. CDR3 length equals 14 residues. Trimming cost V 5 bases and J 5 bases, with 13 bases left between them. The V gene's germline CDR1 is SGHVS and CDR2 FNYEAQ. The CDR3 coding sequence is TGTGCCAGCAGCACATACGGGGAGGATCAGCCCCAGCATTTT. Protein: CASSTYGEDQPQHF.

The V and J genes are TRBV5-1 and TRBJ2-2, with a possible D match to TRBD2 (5 bases). The V gene's germline CDR1 is SGHRS and CDR2 YFSETQ. V was cut by 5 bases and J by 2 bases, with 13 bases left in between. CDR3 length: 15 residues. The CDR3 region has the DNA TGCGCCAGCAGTACCCGGACTCTCAACACCGGGGAGCTGTTTTTT. As protein: CASSTRTLNTGELFF.